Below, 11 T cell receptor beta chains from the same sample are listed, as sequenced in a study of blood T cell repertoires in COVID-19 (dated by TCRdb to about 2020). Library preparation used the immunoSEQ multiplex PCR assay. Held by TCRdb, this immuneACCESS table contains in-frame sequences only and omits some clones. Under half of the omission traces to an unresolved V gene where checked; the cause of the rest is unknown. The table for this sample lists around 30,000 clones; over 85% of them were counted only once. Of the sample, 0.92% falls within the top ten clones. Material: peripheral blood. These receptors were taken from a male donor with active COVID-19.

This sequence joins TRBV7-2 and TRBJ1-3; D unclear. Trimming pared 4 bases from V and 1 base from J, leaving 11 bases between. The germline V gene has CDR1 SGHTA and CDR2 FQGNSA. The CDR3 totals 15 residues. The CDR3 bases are TGTGCCAGCAGCTCCATCCCCCAGTCTGGAAACACCATATATTTT. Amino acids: CASSSIPQSGNTIYF. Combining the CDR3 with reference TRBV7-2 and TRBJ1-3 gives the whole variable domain GAGVSQSPSNKVTEKGKDVELRCDPISGHTALYWYRQSLGQGLEFLIYFQGNSAPDKSGLPSDRFSAERTGGSVSTLTIQRTQQEDSAVYLCASSSIPQSGNTIYFGEGSWLTVV.

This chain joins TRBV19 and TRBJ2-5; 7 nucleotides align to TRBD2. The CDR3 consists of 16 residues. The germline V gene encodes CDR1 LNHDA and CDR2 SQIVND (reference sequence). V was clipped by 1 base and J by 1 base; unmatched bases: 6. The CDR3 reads CASSIGKASGQETQYF. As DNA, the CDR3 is TGTGCCAGTAGTATAGGCAAGGCTAGCGGCCAAGAGACCCAGTACTTC. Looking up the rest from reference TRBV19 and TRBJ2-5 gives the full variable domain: DGGITQSPKYLFRKEGQNVTLSCEQNLNHDAMYWYRQDPGQGLRLIYYSQIVNDFQKGDIAEGYSVSREKKESFPLTVTSAQKNPTAFYLCASSIGKASGQETQYFGPGTRLLVL.

CDR3 protein: CASRRLAGSQHTQYF. In DNA, the CDR3 is TGTGCCAGCAGAAGACTAGCGGGGTCCCAACATACGCAGTATTTT. The chain recombines TRBV2 with TRBJ2-3; 11 bases agree with TRBD2. With V trimmed by 6 bases and J by 7 bases, 9 bases remained unmatched. From germline, CDR1 is SNHLY and CDR2 FYNNEI. The CDR3 extends over 15 amino acids.

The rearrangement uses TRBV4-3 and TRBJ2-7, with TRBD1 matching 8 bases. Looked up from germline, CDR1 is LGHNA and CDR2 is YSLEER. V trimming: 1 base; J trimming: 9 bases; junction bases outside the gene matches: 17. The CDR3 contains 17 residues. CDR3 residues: CASSQAGYTGGNFRQYF. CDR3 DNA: TGCGCCAGCAGCCAAGCGGGTTATACAGGGGGGAATTTTCGGCAGTACTTC.

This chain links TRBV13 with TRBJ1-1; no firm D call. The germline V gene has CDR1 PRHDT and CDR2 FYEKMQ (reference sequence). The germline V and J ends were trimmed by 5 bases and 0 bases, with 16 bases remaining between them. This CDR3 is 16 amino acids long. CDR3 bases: TGTGCCAGCAGCCCTCGGGTTGGGTCCATGAACACTGAAGCTTTCTTT. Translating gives CASSPRVGSMNTEAFF.

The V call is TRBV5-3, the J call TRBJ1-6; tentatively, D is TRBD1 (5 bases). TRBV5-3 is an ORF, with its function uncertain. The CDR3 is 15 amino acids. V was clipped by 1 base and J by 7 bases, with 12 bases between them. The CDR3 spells CARSLTGHRNSPLHF. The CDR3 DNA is TGTGCCAGAAGCTTGACTGGACACCGAAATTCACCCCTCCACTTT.

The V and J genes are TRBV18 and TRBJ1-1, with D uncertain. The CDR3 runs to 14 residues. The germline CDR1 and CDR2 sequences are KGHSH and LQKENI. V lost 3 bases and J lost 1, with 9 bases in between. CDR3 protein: CASSPAPGNTEAFF. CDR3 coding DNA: TGTGCCAGCTCACCCGCCCCCGGGAACACTGAAGCTTTCTTT.

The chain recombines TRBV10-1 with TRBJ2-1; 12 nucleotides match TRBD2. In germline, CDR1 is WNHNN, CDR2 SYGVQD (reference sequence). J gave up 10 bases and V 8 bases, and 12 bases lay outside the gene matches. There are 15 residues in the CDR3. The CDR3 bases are TGCGCCAGCCGGTACCTAGCGGGGGGGCCTGAGGAGCAGTTCTTC. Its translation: CASRYLAGGPEEQFF.

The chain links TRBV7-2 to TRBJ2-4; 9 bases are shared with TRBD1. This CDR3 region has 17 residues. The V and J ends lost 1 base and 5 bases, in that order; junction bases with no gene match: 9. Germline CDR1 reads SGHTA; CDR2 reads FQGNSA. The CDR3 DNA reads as TGTGCCAGCAGCTTAGTTCTTGGACAGGGGTTTCAAAACATTCAGTACTTC. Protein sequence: CASSLVLGQGFQNIQYF.

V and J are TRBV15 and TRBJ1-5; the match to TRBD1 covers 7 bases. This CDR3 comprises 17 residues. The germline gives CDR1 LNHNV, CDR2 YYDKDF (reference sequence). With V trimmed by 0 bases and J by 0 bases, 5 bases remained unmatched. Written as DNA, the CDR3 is TGTGCCACCAGCAGAGACCCACGGGACAGTAGCAATCAGCCCCAGCATTTT. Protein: CATSRDPRDSSNQPQHF.

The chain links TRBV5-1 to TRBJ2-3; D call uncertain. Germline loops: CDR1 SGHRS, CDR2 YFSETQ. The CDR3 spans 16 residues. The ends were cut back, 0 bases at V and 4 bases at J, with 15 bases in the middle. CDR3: CASSLGSTAISDTQYF. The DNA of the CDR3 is TGCGCCAGCAGCTTGGGGAGTACGGCGATCTCAGATACGCAGTATTTT.